The 30 T cell receptor beta chains listed next were all sequenced from one sample in a study of blood T cell repertoires in COVID-19. Only in-frame clones appear in the TCRdb table, and some are missing; sequencing was by immunoSEQ multiplex PCR. This table holds more than 65,000 clones, roughly 80% found once. Input material: peripheral blood. The receptors were sampled from a woman in her sixties or seventies with acute or convalescent COVID-19.

V is TRBV18 and J is TRBJ2-7, with 8 bases fitting TRBD1. This CDR3 is built from 15 residues. J was trimmed by 2 bases and V by 2 bases; bases with no gene match: 5. From germline, CDR1 is KGHSH and CDR2 LQKENI. The CDR3: CASSPRDRPTYEQYF. In DNA form, the CDR3 reads TGTGCCAGCTCACCAAGGGACAGGCCGACCTACGAGCAGTACTTC.

This sequence joins TRBV2 and TRBJ2-5, with TRBD2 identical over 12 bases. The length of the CDR3 is 15 residues. V shed 5 bases, J shed 5 bases, and the junction held 6 bases outside the gene matches. The germline V gene encodes CDR1 SNHLY and CDR2 FYNNEI. CDR3 sequence reads: CASSRLAGAGETQYF. CDR3 DNA sequence: TGTGCCAGCAGTAGACTAGCGGGAGCGGGGGAGACCCAGTACTTC.

The chain links TRBV5-1 to TRBJ1-3; unclear D gene. Trimming removed 0 bases at V and 0 bases at J, with 4 bases between. The CDR3 contains 14 residues. Germline CDR1 is SGHRS and CDR2 is YFSETQ. In DNA, the CDR3 is TGCGCCAGCAGCTTGGACAGCTCTGGAAACACCATATATTTT. Amino acids: CASSLDSSGNTIYF. The whole variable domain, filled in from reference TRBV5-1 and TRBJ1-3, reads KAGVTQTPRYLIKTRGQQVTLSCSPISGHRSVSWYQQTPGQGLQFLFEYFSETQRNKGNFPGRFSGRQFSNSRSEMNVSTLELGDSALYLCASSLDSSGNTIYFGEGSWLTVV.

The V gene is TRBV19, the J gene TRBJ1-2, with D uncertain. The CDR3 has 16 residues. From germline, CDR1 is LNHDA and CDR2 SQIVND (reference sequence). The germline V and J ends were trimmed by 0 bases and 0 bases, with 11 bases remaining between them. The CDR3 loop reads CASSIDGSITNYGYTF. The DNA of the CDR3 is TGTGCCAGTAGTATAGATGGTAGCATTACTAACTATGGCTACACCTTC. Filled out from reference TRBV19 and TRBJ1-2, the complete variable domain reads DGGITQSPKYLFRKEGQNVTLSCEQNLNHDAMYWYRQDPGQGLRLIYYSQIVNDFQKGDIAEGYSVSREKKESFPLTVTSAQKNPTAFYLCASSIDGSITNYGYTFGSGTRLTVV.

CDR3 nucleotides: TGTGCCAGCAGCGGGGACAGGGCCCGCTATGGCTACACCTTC. It specifies CASSGDRARYGYTF. The chain carries TRBV9 and TRBJ1-2, with 9 bases that match TRBD1. Germline-derived CDR1 and CDR2 are SGDLS and YYNGEE. Losses at the gene ends were 3 bases for V and 4 bases for J; bases not matched to a gene: 4. The CDR3 is 14 amino acids.

The chain couples TRBV6-6 to TRBJ1-6, with D possibly TRBD1 on 6 matching bases. Deletions cut 6 bases from V and 6 bases from J, with 9 bases between. The length of the CDR3 is 13 residues. Germline-derived CDR1 and CDR2 are MNHNY and SVGAGI (reference sequence). The chain's CDR3 is CASSTGSNSPLHF. CDR3 DNA sequence: TGTGCCAGCAGCACAGGGAGTAATTCACCCCTCCACTTT.

The J gene is TRBJ1-6, the V gene TRBV19; TRBD1 matches 10 bases. The ends lost 4 bases at V and 4 bases at J; junction bases unmatched: 7. CDR1 is LNHDA and CDR2 is SQIVND in the germline V gene (reference sequence). This CDR3 comprises 17 residues. The CDR3 bases are TGTGCCAGTAGTAAGCGACGGACAGGGGGATATAATTCACCCCTCCACTTT. It translates to CASSKRRTGGYNSPLHF.

This chain links TRBV12-5 with TRBJ1-3, with a possible D match to TRBD1 (6 bases). V lost 2 bases and J lost 0, with 20 bases in between. The CDR3 is 19 residues long. Per germline, CDR1 LGHNT and CDR2 FRNRAP. The CDR3 loop reads CASGLTRFVGQSSGNTIYF. CDR3 in DNA: TGTGCTAGTGGTTTGACGCGCTTTGTAGGACAGAGCTCTGGAAACACCATATATTTT.

The rearrangement joins TRBV14 to TRBJ1-5; the match to TRBD1 covers 11 bases. CDR1 SGHDN and CDR2 FVKESK come from the germline V gene. The CDR3 is 19 amino acids. V was pared by 4 bases and J by 0 bases, with 11 bases of the junction left unmatched. The CDR3 bases are TGTGCCAGCAGCCCCCAAGGACAGGGGGCTAATTATAGCAATCAGCCCCAGCATTTT. Translation: CASSPQGQGANYSNQPQHF.

V usage is TRBV12-3 or TRBV12-4 and J usage is TRBJ1-1, with 8 positions matching TRBD1. The ends lost 5 bases at V and 11 bases at J; junction bases unmatched: 7. There are 12 residues in the CDR3. The CDR3, as DNA: TGTGCCAGCAGTAGAGGACAGGGAGCGGCTTTCTTT. Protein product: CASSRGQGAAFF.

J is TRBJ2-1 and V is TRBV11-2, with D uncertain. This CDR3 is built from 12 residues. V was pared by 0 bases and J by 7 bases, with 4 bases between. Germline V gives CDR1 SGHAT, CDR2 FQNNGV. The DNA for the CDR3 is TGTGCCAGCAGCTTAGAGCAGAATGAGCAGTTCTTC. It codes for CASSLEQNEQFF.

Here the CDR3 reads CASSAGLAGVGEQFF. In DNA, the CDR3 is TGTGCCAGCAGCGCGGGACTAGCGGGAGTGGGTGAGCAGTTCTTC. The V gene is TRBV7-7, the J gene TRBJ2-1, with 14 bases aligning to TRBD2. Per the germline V gene, CDR1 is SSHAT and CDR2 is FNYEAQ (reference sequence). V shed 5 bases, J shed 9 bases, and the junction held 6 bases outside the gene matches. The CDR3 runs to 15 residues.

In DNA, the CDR3 is TGCGCCAGCAGCCAAGACGGGATTTGGGGCTACACCTTC. This sequence encodes CASSQDGIWGYTF. The chain has TRBV4-1 and TRBJ1-2; D gene ambiguous. V dropped 0 bases and J dropped 8 bases, with 10 bases sitting between them. Germline V gene lookup returns CDR1 MGHRA and CDR2 YSYEKL. The CDR3 contains 13 residues.

The V gene is TRBV7-9, the J gene TRBJ2-1, with 9 bases identical to TRBD2. Germline V gives CDR1 SEHNR, CDR2 FQNEAQ (reference sequence). The CDR3 extends over 18 amino acids. V dropped 2 bases and J dropped 4; count of bases not matched to a gene: 12. This chain's CDR3 is CASSLIAWGTSIYNEQFF. Written as DNA, the CDR3 is TGTGCCAGCAGCTTAATTGCGTGGGGGACTAGCATTTACAATGAGCAGTTCTTC.

The chain has TRBV19 and TRBJ2-1, with 15 bases matching TRBD2. Germline values: CDR1 LNHDA, CDR2 SQIVND (reference sequence). After removal of 5 bases from V and 10 bases from J, the junction contained 9 bases not matched to a gene. The CDR3 extends over 16 amino acids. The CDR3 loop is CASSFRGTSGRLEQFF. The DNA of the CDR3 is TGTGCCAGTAGTTTTAGGGGGACTAGCGGGAGGTTGGAGCAGTTCTTC.

The genes are TRBV6-5 and TRBJ2-7; 9 bases are shared with TRBD2. V lost 5 bases, J lost 2 bases, and 7 bases stayed unmatched. This CDR3 contains 15 residues. Germline V gene lookup returns CDR1 MNHEY and CDR2 SVGAGI. The CDR3 DNA sequence: TGTGCCAGCAGTCGCCTAGCGGGATCCACCTACGAGCAGTACTTC. Protein: CASSRLAGSTYEQYF.

The rearrangement uses TRBV18 and TRBJ2-2; 9 bases align to TRBD1. CDR1 and CDR2 (germline): KGHSH, LQKENI. The CDR3 sequence is 16 residues long. The V and J ends lost 6 bases and 0 bases, in that order; junction bases with no gene match: 5. The CDR3 DNA reads TGTGCCAGCTCGTCGACAGGGGGGTCGAACACCGGGGAGCTGTTTTTT. Encoded protein: CASSSTGGSNTGELFF.

V gene TRBV9 combines with J gene TRBJ2-1; TRBD2 agrees at 9 bases. From germline, CDR1 is SGDLS and CDR2 YYNGEE. With 5 bases clipped from V and 4 bases from J, the junction kept 7 bases outside the gene matches. This CDR3 spans 15 amino acids. CDR3 coding DNA: TGTGCCAGCAGTCTAGGGACTAGCCCTTACAATGAGCAGTTCTTC. Its protein product is CASSLGTSPYNEQFF.

The V call is TRBV10-1, the J call TRBJ2-3, with 9 bases aligning to TRBD2. This CDR3 spans 16 amino acids. V dropped 3 bases and J dropped 7; count of bases not matched to a gene: 11. Germline loops: CDR1 WNHNN, CDR2 SYGVQD (reference sequence). As DNA, the CDR3 is TGCGCCAGCAGTGATTCGGCGGGAGGGGGACTCAATACGCAGTATTTT. It specifies CASSDSAGGGLNTQYF.

The chain employs TRBV7-2 and TRBJ2-7, with 9 bases matching TRBD1. After removal of 1 base from V and 6 bases from J, the junction contained 4 bases not matched to a gene. CDR1 and CDR2 from the germline V gene are SGHTA and FQGNSA. The CDR3 extends over 14 amino acids. CDR3 amino acids: CASSLGQGEIEQYF. Here the CDR3 DNA reads TGTGCCAGCAGCTTAGGACAGGGGGAGATCGAGCAGTACTTC.

The V call is TRBV30, the J call TRBJ1-1; 9 bases are a match to TRBD1. Per the germline V gene, CDR1 is GTSNPN and CDR2 is SVGIG (reference sequence). This CDR3 region has 15 residues. Losses at the gene ends were 3 bases for V and 6 bases for J; bases not matched to a gene: 11. The CDR3 DNA reads as TGTGCCTGGAGCGCTCCTGGGACAGGGCGGCCTGAAGCTTTCTTT. It codes for CAWSAPGTGRPEAFF.

This rearrangement joins TRBV5-1 to TRBJ2-2; possibly TRBD2 for D (6 bases). CDR1 and CDR2 (germline): SGHRS, YFSETQ. This CDR3 has 16 amino acids. The V and J ends lost 5 bases and 1 base respectively, with 15 bases between them. This CDR3 is CASRSRREKNTGELFF. As DNA, the CDR3 is TGCGCCAGCAGGTCGAGACGGGAGAAGAACACCGGGGAGCTGTTTTTT.

The V and J genes are TRBV19 and TRBJ1-4, with D perhaps TRBD1 (6 bases). V lost 10 bases and J 3 bases, leaving 12 bases between the germline ends. Germline CDR1 is LNHDA and CDR2 is SQIVND (reference sequence). CDR3 length: 13 residues. CDR3 loop: CATQDRPNEKLFF. Written as DNA, the CDR3 is TGTGCCACCCAAGACAGGCCTAATGAAAAACTGTTTTTT.

The chain combines TRBV19 with TRBJ2-2, with a tentative D call TRBD2 (5 bases). CDR3 length equals 14 residues. The germline V gene encodes CDR1 LNHDA and CDR2 SQIVND (reference sequence). Trimming took 3 bases from V and 5 from J, leaving 10 bases between them. This chain's CDR3 is CASSMSGMTGELFF. The CDR3 nucleotides are TGTGCCAGTAGTATGTCGGGGATGACCGGGGAGCTGTTTTTT.

V gene TRBV6-2 or TRBV6-3 combines with J gene TRBJ2-1, with D perhaps TRBD1 (6 bases). The V gene's germline CDR1 is MNHEY and CDR2 SVGEGT. Trimming left V 2 bases short and J 3 bases short, with 11 bases between. This CDR3 contains 15 residues. The CDR3 loop reads CASSYPRDIYNEQFF. DNA for the CDR3: TGTGCCAGCAGTTACCCCCGGGACATCTACAATGAGCAGTTCTTC.

The chain carries TRBV25-1 and TRBJ2-3; D remains unclear. Trimming left V 8 bases short and J 2 bases short, with 5 bases between. The CDR3 loop spans 11 amino acids. Germline assignment: CDR1 MGHDK and CDR2 SYGVNS. The CDR3 sequence: CASGATDTQYF. DNA for the CDR3: TGTGCCAGCGGAGCCACAGATACGCAGTATTTT.

The chain combines TRBV7-6 with TRBJ2-1, with TRBD2 matching over 10 bases. The CDR3 runs to 15 residues. The germline V gene encodes CDR1 SGHVS and CDR2 FNYEAQ. The V and J ends lost 5 bases and 7 bases, in that order; junction bases with no gene match: 8. The CDR3 DNA follows: TGTGCCAGCAGCCGAAAGCGGGAGGGGATAAATGAGCAGTTCTTC. This encodes CASSRKREGINEQFF.

Regarding this clone: Other DNA sequences from this sample encode an identical CDR3 as well. This chain uses TRBV2 with TRBJ1-5; D uncertain. Trimming shortened V by 6 bases and J by 5 bases, and 8 bases separated the two germline ends. Germline-derived CDR1 and CDR2 are SNHLY and FYNNEI. The CDR3 contains 12 residues. In nucleotides, the CDR3 is TGTGCCAGCAGCGTAACAGATCAGCCCCAGCATTTT. Encoded protein: CASSVTDQPQHF.

The chain links TRBV18 to TRBJ2-5, with 7 bases that match TRBD2. The V gene end was trimmed by 6 bases and the J gene end by 2 bases; junction bases not matched to a gene: 9. CDR3 length: 15 residues. CDR1 KGHSH and CDR2 LQKENI come from the germline V gene. Here the CDR3 reads CASSPTGRGQETQYF. As DNA, the CDR3 is TGTGCCAGCTCGCCGACGGGGAGGGGTCAAGAGACCCAGTACTTC.

The CDR3 bases are TGCGCCAGCAGCTTGGATCAACTAGCGGCGGTCAATGAGCAGTTCTTC. It codes for CASSLDQLAAVNEQFF. V is TRBV5-1 and J is TRBJ2-1; the match to TRBD2 covers 8 bases. This CDR3 contains 16 residues. Germline V gives CDR1 SGHRS, CDR2 YFSETQ. V was pared by 0 bases and J by 6 bases, with 8 bases of the junction left unmatched.